A selection of T cell receptor beta chains follows, all from one sample in a study of tumor-infiltrating lymphocytes in primary liver carcinoma. MiXCR, applied by TCRdb to the multiplex PCR reads, yields one record per CDR3 protein. In the table there are 65,000 to 80,000 distinct CDR3 sequences, roughly two thirds of which are singletons. Specimen: liver tumor tissue from sampling region 4. These receptors were taken from a middle-aged man with primary liver carcinoma and hepatitis B virus infection. CDR3s include the opening cysteine and the closing phenylalanine or tryptophan. The D gene is left open where the match is weak. A clone size is listed for some rows: how often the clone was seen (once, few, many), or a class if it is expanded.

d_gene	abundance	j_gene	v_gene	CDR3aa	CDR3nt
TRBD1	few	TRBJ2-7	TRBV28	CASSTTRDRVGSWFEQYF	TGTGCCAGCAGTACTACCCGGGACAGGGTGGGGTCTTGGTTCGAGCAGTACTTC
.	.	TRBJ1-1	TRBV28	CASSSRLKTGAFF	TGTGCGAGCAGTTCCCGTCTGAAAACTGGAGCTTTCTTT
.	.	TRBJ1-4	TRBV11-2	CINSLEVGDEKLFF	TGTATCAACAGCTTAGAGGTTGGGGACGAAAAACTGTTTTTT
.	many	TRBJ2-1	TRBV7-9	CASSLALHSGDEFF	TGTGCCAGCAGCTTAGCCTTACATTCAGGGGATGAGTTCTTC
.	once	TRBJ2-7	TRBV6-5	CASRYLDGSPPYKQYF	TGTGCCAGCAGATATTTGGACGGGAGCCCCCCCTACAAGCAGTACTTC
.	.	TRBJ1-2	TRBV7-9	CASSLESGNYGYTF	TGTGCCAGCAGCTTAGAATCAGGTAACTATGGTTACACCTTC
.	.	TRBJ2-1	TRBV2	CVSSEPGRGWDEQFF	TGTGTCAGCAGTGAACCTGGACGGGGATGGGATGAGCAGTTCTTC
TRBD1	few	TRBJ2-2	TRBV28	CASSTGQGISTGELFF	TGTGCCAGCAGTACTGGACAGGGAATCTCTACCGGGGAGCTGTTTTTT
.	.	TRBJ2-3	TRBV6-2/TRBV6-3	CASSIIGSGQYF	TGTGCCAGCAGTATTATCGGGAGTGGCCAGTATTTT
TRBD2	once	TRBJ2-3	TRBV5-1	CASSSSGRASIDMQYF	TGCGCCAGCAGCTCAAGCGGGAGGGCGAGCATAGATATGCAGTATTTT
TRBD2	many	TRBJ2-3	TRBV7-9	CASSRQREGRGDTQYF	TGTGCCAGCAGTCGTCAGCGGGAGGGCCGAGGCGATACGCAGTATTTT
TRBD2	.	TRBJ2-7	TRBV4-2	CATTGLAGVYKSYEHYF	TGTGCCACTACTGGACTAGCGGGGGTTTATAAGTCCTATGAGCACTACTTC
.	many	TRBJ1-2	TRBV21-1	CASSKDDSINYGYTF	TGTGCCAGCAGCAAGGACGACAGCATCAACTATGGCTACACCTTC
.	many	TRBJ1-4	TRBV29-1	CSVVLRGFDEKLFF	TGCAGCGTTGTGCTGAGGGGATTTGACGAAAAACTGTTTTTT
TRBD2	once	TRBJ2-1	TRBV6-6	CASSLGSGDYNEQFF	TGTGCCAGTAGTTTAGGTAGCGGGGATTACAATGAGCAGTTCTTC
.	.	TRBJ2-5	TRBV6-5	CAISSSLEETQYF	TGTGCCATTTCATCGTCCCTGGAAGAGACCCAGTACTTC
.	.	TRBJ2-3	TRBV6-6	CASSLPNQPQYF	TGTGCAAGCAGTCTCCCCAATCAGCCCCAGTATTTT
.	.	TRBJ2-2	TRBV6-5	CAIGYAVDGTVELFF	TGTGCCATCGGCTACGCAGTGGACGGCACCGTGGAGCTGTTTTTT
TRBD2	many	TRBJ2-7	TRBV6-2/TRBV6-3	CASSHYSGRTGYEQYF	TGTGCCAGCAGTCACTATAGCGGGAGGACTGGCTACGAGCAGTACTTC
.	once	TRBJ1-5	TRBV12-3/TRBV12-4	CASSFTESGDQPQHF	TGTGCCAGCAGTTTCACAGAGAGCGGGGATCAGCCCCAGCATTTT
.	.	TRBJ2-1	TRBV29-1	CSVTSGQANKQFF	TGCAGCGTTACCAGCGGGCAGGCAAATAAGCAGTTCTTC
.	.	TRBJ2-7	TRBV11-2	CASSLRVPRREYEQYF	TGTGCCAGCAGCTTACGGGTGCCCAGGAGAGAATATGAGCAGTACTTC
.	.	TRBJ2-2	TRBV12-3/TRBV12-4	CASSPRIAGELFF	TGTGCCAGCAGTCCCAGGATAGCCGGGGAGTTGTTTTTT
.	.	TRBJ2-3	TRBV10-3	CAISESLGTASRTTETQYF	TGTGCCATCAGTGAGTCGCTGGGTACGGCTAGCAGGACCACAGAAACGCAGTATTTT
.	.	TRBJ2-1	TRBV7-8	CVSSLAPMDGREFF	TGTGTCAGCAGCTTAGCGCCCATGGACGGTAGAGAGTTCTTC
TRBD1	many	TRBJ2-7	TRBV7-8	CASSLGYRDRDQYF	TGTGCCAGCAGCTTAGGGTACAGGGACAGGGACCAGTACTTC
.	few	TRBJ2-2	TRBV15	CATSRARAVGELFF	TGTGCCACCAGCAGAGCCCGAGCCGTCGGGGAGCTGTTTTTT
.	many	TRBJ2-6	TRBV28	CASSSHRDGANVLTF	TGTGCCAGCAGTTCGCACAGGGATGGGGCCAACGTCCTGACTTTC
TRBD1	.	TRBJ2-6	TRBV30	CAWSSHQGARFSGADVLTF	TGTGCTTGGAGTTCACACCAGGGGGCTCGATTCTCTGGGGCCGACGTCCTGACTTTC
.	.	TRBJ1-2	TRBV11-2	CASSGVRMNGYTF	TGTGCCAGCAGTGGGGTAAGGATGAATGGCTACACCTTC
.	.	TRBJ2-1	TRBV12-3/TRBV12-4	CARSPHRYNEQFF	TGTGCCAGAAGTCCGCATAGGTACAATGAGCAGTTCTTC
TRBD1	.	TRBJ2-7	TRBV29-1	CTIGGQGPPYEQYF	TGCACCATTGGGGGACAGGGTCCACCCTATGAGCAGTACTTC
.	many	TRBJ1-1	TRBV5-5	CASSRGGGRGAEAFF	TGTGCCAGCAGCCGGGGCGGGGGGCGCGGGGCTGAAGCTTTCTTT
.	.	TRBJ1-5	TRBV2	CASGRDGNQPQHF	TGTGCCAGCGGACGGGACGGCAATCAGCCCCAGCATTTT
.	.	TRBJ2-7	TRBV11-2	CASNIRLLGVSWFEQYF	TGTGCCAGCAACATCAGGCTCCTCGGGGTTAGCTGGTTCGAGCAGTACTTC
TRBD1	.	TRBJ2-7	TRBV6-5	CASNLDRGYEQYF	TGTGCCAGTAACCTGGACAGGGGCTACGAGCAGTATTTC
.	.	TRBJ1-1	TRBV28	CASSLGWGNIEAFF	TGCGCTAGCAGTTTGGGTTGGGGAAACATTGAAGCTTTCTTT
TRBD2	.	TRBJ2-2	TRBV11-2	CASRLVALAGTEELFF	TGTGCCAGCAGGTTAGTGGCGCTAGCGGGAACCGAGGAGCTATTTTTT
.	.	TRBJ1-2	TRBV5-1	CANNLDSNYGYTF	TGCGCCAACAACCTCGACAGTAACTATGGCTACACCTTC
.	.	TRBJ2-7	TRBV7-8	CVSSLELSSYEQHF	TGTGTCAGCAGCTTAGAGTTAAGCTCCTACGAGCAGCACTTC